Below, one T cell receptor beta chain is given with its context. The data belong to a study of blood T cell repertoires in COVID-19. Overall study: Both acute and convalescent COVID-19 samples were obtained from the United States, Italy and Spain. PBMCs, B-cell-depleted T cells, or T cells were the source of the cDNA or gDNA that made up the material.

The germline V and J ends were trimmed by 3 bases and 8 bases, with 19 bases remaining between them. CDR1 and CDR2 (germline): MNHEY, SMNVEV (reference sequence). CDR3 length: 16 residues. Authors' analysis steps: Amplification of reference gene primers provided the estimated nucleated cell counts. Sequenced by immunoSEQ multiplex PCR; TCRdb stores in-frame clones only, minus some. That table gives V, J and clone size, and the DNA gave D and trimming. Among about 250,000 clones, about 85% were seen once, and the ten largest hold roughly 3%. This chain uses TRBV27 with TRBJ1-4; D not certain. Sequencing was performed on peripheral blood. The sequence was obtained from a man between 18 and 29 years old with active or convalescent COVID-19. CDR3 DNA sequence: TGTGCCAGCAGTTTGAACAGCCCAAAACGTGGGGAAAAACTGTTTTTT. Translating gives CASSLNSPKRGEKLFF.